The rows below give T cell receptor beta chains drawn from one sample of a study of control samples from healthy donors and cancer patients. The protocol was immunoSEQ multiplex PCR, while the TCRdb copy is restricted to in-frame clones and leaves out a portion. The sample shows fewer than 200,000 clones, approximately 92% of them seen only once. Sequenced material: blood. The receptor set was obtained from a woman aged 60 to 75 in good health. CDR3s include the opening cysteine and the closing phenylalanine or tryptophan. D genes are given only for firm matches. For some rows the clone size is stated as once, few or many, or as a class when expanded; others skip it.

abundance	j_gene	v_gene	d_gene	CDR3nt	CDR3aa
NA	TRBJ2-1	TRBV12-3/TRBV12-4	NA	TGTGCCAGCAGCACAAATAGTTTGGGTGAGCAGTTCTTC	CASSTNSLGEQFF
once	TRBJ1-1	TRBV5-1	NA	TGCGCCAGCAGCCCCACTGGGTGGGTGAACACTGAAGCTTTCTTT	CASSPTGWVNTEAFF
NA	TRBJ2-1	TRBV28	NA	TGTGCCAGCAGCCTCTATCAGGGGTACAATGAGCAGTTCTTC	CASSLYQGYNEQFF
once	TRBJ2-1	TRBV7-7	TRBD1	TGTGCCAGCAGCAAGGGACAGGGGCACTACAATGAGCAGTTCTTC	CASSKGQGHYNEQFF
NA	TRBJ1-5	TRBV7-2	NA	TGTGCCAGCCGGGCGGGGGGCTCAAACAATCAGCCCCAGCATTTT	CASRAGGSNNQPQHF
NA	TRBJ1-5	TRBV30	NA	TGTGCCTGGAGTCCTGGGGGTCAGCCCCAGCATTTT	CAWSPGGQPQHF
NA	TRBJ1-2	TRBV7-2	NA	TGTGCCAGCAGCCAAAGTGATATAAGTGGCTACACCTTC	CASSQSDISGYTF
NA	TRBJ2-3	TRBV7-2	NA	TGTGCCAGCAGCTTAGTCGGGTCACCAACAGATACGCAGTATTTT	CASSLVGSPTDTQYF
NA	TRBJ2-3	TRBV24-1	NA	TGTGCCACCAGTGATCCCCCCACAGATACGCAGTATTTT	CATSDPPTDTQYF
NA	TRBJ2-1	TRBV6-5	NA	TGTGCCAGCAGCCGACAGCACAATGAGCAGTTCTTC	CASSRQHNEQFF
NA	TRBJ2-2	TRBV15	NA	TGTGCCACCAGCAGAAGATATTCCCCGAACACCGGGGAGCTGTTTTTT	CATSRRYSPNTGELFF